The present entry profiles one T cell receptor (beta chain) with its context. The antigen is undetermined. The CDR3 extends over 15 amino acids. V lost 5 bases, J lost 4 bases, and 5 bases stayed unmatched. The germline V gene encodes CDR1 MNHEY and CDR2 SMNVEV (reference sequence). This entry belongs to a study of lymphopenia after photon versus proton radiotherapy. General study findings and limits: Under photons, naive T cells and diversity fell while effector/memory populations rose. After the lymphocyte nadir, photon-treated repertoires showed oligoclonal expansion, especially of CD8+ Temra cells. Only patients who died were analyzed for survival; proton advantage is unproven.

Sequenced by immunoSEQ multiplex PCR; TCRdb stores in-frame clones only, minus some. The table shows 150,000 to 200,000 clones, with 88% occurring only once. The chain is built from TRBV27 and TRBJ2-7; the match to TRBD2 covers 13 bases. The receptor comes from a man aged 50 or older with gastric cancer. The sequenced sample was peripheral blood, obtained from a patient treated with photon-based radiotherapy. DNA for the CDR3: TGTGCCAGCAGTACCCGGACTAGCGGGAGTTACGAGCAGTACTTC. The encoded protein is CASSTRTSGSYEQYF.